A selection of T cell receptor beta chains follows, all from one sample in a study of blood T cell repertoires in COVID-19. Clones were read by immunoSEQ multiplex PCR, and TCRdb kept only the in-frame ones, dropping some. The repertoire holds a few hundred thousand clones, with around 88% as singletons. Sequencing used PBMCs or T cells enriched from blood (not recorded which). The receptors stem from a woman between 50 and 59 years old with acute COVID-19. The CDR3 runs from the conserved cysteine through the conserved F or W. A D gene is named only where the DNA matches it firmly. Clone size appears in some rows only: once, few, many, or a class for an expanded clone.

TRBJ2-7,TRBD2,-,TRBV28,TGTGCCAGCAGTTCTAGCGGGAGTAGGGTATACGAGCAGTACTTC,CASSSSGSRVYEQYF
TRBJ1-3,TRBD1,-,TRBV5-1,TGCGCCAGCAGCGGAGGACAGGGGGCCCAGTCTGGAAACACCATATATTTT,CASSGGQGAQSGNTIYF
TRBJ1-3,-,-,TRBV29-1,TGCAGCGTCTACTATTCAATGACCATATATTTT,CSVYYSMTIYF
TRBJ1-2,TRBD1,-,TRBV18,TGTGCCAGCTCTCAATTGGGTGGACAGGTCGACTATGGCTACACCTTC,CASSQLGGQVDYGYTF
TRBJ1-4,TRBD1,-,TRBV18,TGTGCCAGCTCACTGGGGACAGGACTTAATGAAAAACTGTTTTTT,CASSLGTGLNEKLFF
TRBJ1-1,TRBD1,-,TRBV7-9,TGTGCCAGCAGCTTATCCAGCGGGGACGGGACAGGAGCTTTCTTT,CASSLSSGDGTGAFF
TRBJ2-1,TRBD2,-,TRBV5-4,TGTGCCAGCAGCTTGGGGCTAGCGGGGAACAATGAGCAGTTCTTC,CASSLGLAGNNEQFF
TRBJ2-7,-,-,TRBV2,TGTGCCAGCAGCCCCGAGAGTGGGGGCACCTACGAGCAGTACTTC,CASSPESGGTYEQYF
TRBJ1-5,-,-,TRBV5-1,TGCGCCAGCAGCTTGTCAGGTTCGGGGCAGCCCCAGCATTTT,CASSLSGSGQPQHF
TRBJ1-2,TRBD1,once,TRBV28,TGTGCCAGCAGTTTCTCGACAGGGTATGGCTACACCTTC,CASSFSTGYGYTF
TRBJ1-4,TRBD1,-,TRBV7-2,TGTGCCAGCAGCCTGACAGGGGGATATGAAAAACTGTTTTTT,CASSLTGGYEKLFF
TRBJ2-2,-,-,TRBV9,TGTGCCAGCAGCGTAGCCGGGCGGGACACCGGGGAGCTGTTTTTT,CASSVAGRDTGELFF
TRBJ2-7,-,-,TRBV5-5,TGTGCCAGCAGCTTGGTTGTCCTAGCACGGGGCTACGAGCAGTACTTC,CASSLVVLARGYEQYF
TRBJ2-1,-,-,TRBV2,TGTGCCAGCAGTGCTTACTCTGTCAATGAGCAGTTCTTC,CASSAYSVNEQFF
TRBJ2-5,TRBD2,-,TRBV6-5,TGTGCCACCGGGAGGGAAAAAGAGACCCAGTACTTC,CATGREKETQYF
TRBJ1-1,-,-,TRBV19,TGTGCCAGTAGTATGAAGGGGGACACTGAAGCTTTCTTT,CASSMKGDTEAFF
TRBJ2-5,TRBD2,-,TRBV7-6,TGTGCCAGCAGCTCTCGTGCTAGCGGGGTACGGGGAGAGACCCAGTACTTC,CASSSRASGVRGETQYF
TRBJ2-2,-,-,TRBV27,TGTGCCAGCAAGGGCCAGGGAAGTACCGGGGAGCTGTTTTTT,CASKGQGSTGELFF
TRBJ2-7,TRBD1,-,TRBV30,TGTGCCTGGAGGGCCGACAGGGTCCACGAGCAGTACTTC,CAWRADRVHEQYF
TRBJ1-5,TRBD1,-,TRBV9,TGTGCCAGCAGCGTAGAACAGGGGGTGAATCAGCCCCAGCATTTT,CASSVEQGVNQPQHF
TRBJ2-4,-,-,TRBV3-1/TRBV3-2,TGTGCCAGCAGCCTTGAGGGGGGGCGCGCCAAAAACATTCAGTACTTC,CASSLEGGRAKNIQYF
TRBJ1-1,-,-,TRBV29-1,TGCAGCGTTGGGCAGGGCCCCTGGGGGGGCACTGAAGCTTTCTTT,CSVGQGPWGGTEAFF
TRBJ2-3,TRBD2,-,TRBV29-1,TGCAGCGTTGATCTAGCGGGAGGGCCAGATACGCAGTATTTT,CSVDLAGGPDTQYF
TRBJ2-4,TRBD2,once,TRBV15,TGTGCCACCAGCACTTTAGCGGGAGAGGGAAACATTCAGTACTTC,CATSTLAGEGNIQYF
TRBJ2-3,TRBD1,-,TRBV9,TGTGCCAGCAGCGTAGATCCGGGACAGGGGGCGGCAGATACGCAGTATTTT,CASSVDPGQGAADTQYF
TRBJ1-4,-,-,TRBV27,TGTGCCAGCAGCACCGGGACAAAGTCCAGGGGTGAAAAACTGTTTTTT,CASSTGTKSRGEKLFF
TRBJ1-2,-,-,TRBV6-5,TGTGCCAGCAGTCGGGACATGAACGAAGGTGGCTACACCTTC,CASSRDMNEGGYTF
TRBJ2-7,-,-,TRBV5-4,TGTGCCAGCAGCTTGGACGGGAGAAACTACGAGCAGTACTTC,CASSLDGRNYEQYF
TRBJ2-3,-,-,TRBV16,TGTGCCAGCAGCCAATCGACACACACAGATACGCAGTATTTT,CASSQSTHTDTQYF
TRBJ2-3,-,-,TRBV28,TGTGCCAGCAGATCCTCCGGGACAGATACGCAGTATTTT,CASRSSGTDTQYF
TRBJ1-5,-,-,TRBV4-2,TGTGCCAGCAGCCAAGATTGGGTCGCGGGGATTAGCAATCAGCCCCAGCATTTT,CASSQDWVAGISNQPQHF
TRBJ2-1,-,-,TRBV10-3,TGTGCCATCAGTGATGGTGGACAGGGACTATACAATGAGCAGTTCTTC,CAISDGGQGLYNEQFF
TRBJ1-2,-,-,TRBV11-2,TGTGCCAGCAGCTCCATCAGGGGAAAGGACTATGGCTACACCTTC,CASSSIRGKDYGYTF